Below are 8 T cell receptor beta chains sequenced from a single sample in a study of T cell responses to AZD1222 COVID-19 vaccine. Generated by immunoSEQ multiplex PCR, the TCRdb table keeps only in-frame clones and is missing some. The sample lists 85,000 to 100,000 clones, approximately 94% seen once, with about 13% in the top ten. The material sequenced was peripheral blood, taken on day 0 of AZD1222 vaccination. These receptors all come from an adult in good health.

V is TRBV4-1 and J is TRBJ2-5; 7 positions agree with TRBD2. After removal of 3 bases from V and 1 base from J, the junction contained 8 bases not matched to a gene. The CDR3 runs 16 residues. The germline CDR1 and CDR2 sequences are MGHRA and YSYEKL. CDR3 residues: CASSHEALAAQETQYF. CDR3 nucleotides: TGCGCCAGCAGCCATGAGGCGCTAGCGGCCCAAGAGACCCAGTACTTC.

This clone came up once. The CDR3 bases are TGTGCCAGCAGCGTAGAATGGGGGCTTGCCTACGAGCAGTACTTC. Translating it yields CASSVEWGLAYEQYF. This chain connects TRBV9 to TRBJ2-7; TRBD1 is a possible D gene (6 bases). CDR3 length: 15 residues. Trimming stripped 0 bases from V and 2 bases from J, with 12 bases between. Germline loops: CDR1 SGDLS, CDR2 YYNGEE.

The V call is TRBV5-1, the J call TRBJ1-1, with 7 positions matching TRBD1. The CDR3 runs 15 residues. The V gene's germline CDR1 is SGHRS and CDR2 YFSETQ. Trimming at V came to 1 base and at J to 1 base, leaving 4 bases not matched to a gene. The CDR3 sequence: CASSLNPGGNTEAFF. In nucleotides, the CDR3 is TGCGCCAGCAGCTTGAATCCAGGGGGGAACACTGAAGCTTTCTTT.

This sequence joins TRBV30 and TRBJ1-3; no clear D. The CDR3 consists of 15 residues. V dropped 4 bases and J dropped 0 bases, with 13 bases sitting between them. Germline lookup yields CDR1 GTSNPN and CDR2 SVGIG (reference sequence). The CDR3 DNA sequence: TGTGCCTGGACTTTAGCGGGCAGCTCTGGAAACACCATATATTTT. This codes for CAWTLAGSSGNTIYF.

This clone was recorded once. Here the CDR3 DNA reads TGTGCCAGCAGTACCGGGACAGGGGCTGGAAACACCATATATTTT. Its protein product is CASSTGTGAGNTIYF. The chain joins TRBV28 to TRBJ1-3; 10 bases map to TRBD1. The CDR3 contains 15 residues. V shed 5 bases, J shed 2 bases, and the junction held 3 bases outside the gene matches. Germline values: CDR1 MDHEN, CDR2 SYDVKM.

The chain recombines TRBV6-5 with TRBJ1-1, with D unresolved. Looked up from germline, CDR1 is MNHEY and CDR2 is SVGAGI. This CDR3 spans 14 amino acids. V lost 2 bases to trimming and J lost 4 bases, with 11 bases between them. CDR3 coding DNA: TGTGCCAGCAGTTACGTAGGGAAAGGCACTGAAGCTTTCTTT. This encodes CASSYVGKGTEAFF.

This chain uses TRBV7-8 with TRBJ1-6; 9 nucleotides agree with TRBD1. Germline V lookup: CDR1 SGHVS, CDR2 FQNEAQ. This CDR3 spans 15 amino acids. The ends lost 3 bases at V and 4 bases at J; junction bases unmatched: 1. This chain's CDR3 is CASSFGQGYNSPLHF. CDR3 nucleotide sequence: TGTGCCAGCAGCTTTGGACAGGGGTATAATTCACCCCTCCACTTT.

This chain connects TRBV30 to TRBJ1-1; 10 positions agree with TRBD1. The CDR3 has 14 amino acids. The germline CDR1 and CDR2 sequences are GTSNPN and SVGIG (reference sequence). The V and J ends lost 3 bases and 3 bases, in that order; junction bases with no gene match: 4. In DNA form, the CDR3 reads TGTGCCTGGAGCTCCGGGACAGGGGACACTGAAGCTTTCTTT. This encodes CAWSSGTGDTEAFF.